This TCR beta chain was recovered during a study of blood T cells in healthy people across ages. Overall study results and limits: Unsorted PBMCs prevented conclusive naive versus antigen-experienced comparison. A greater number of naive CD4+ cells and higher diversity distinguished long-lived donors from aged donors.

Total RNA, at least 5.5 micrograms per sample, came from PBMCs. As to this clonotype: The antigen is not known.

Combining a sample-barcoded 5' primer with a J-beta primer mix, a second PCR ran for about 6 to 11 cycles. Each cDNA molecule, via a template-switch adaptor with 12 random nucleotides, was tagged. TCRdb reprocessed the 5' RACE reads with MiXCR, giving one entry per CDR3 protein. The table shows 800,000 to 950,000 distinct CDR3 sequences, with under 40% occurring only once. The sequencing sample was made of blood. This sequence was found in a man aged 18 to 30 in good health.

The CDR3 DNA is TGTGCCATCAGTGGGCAGCAAGATCAGCCCCAGCATTTT. Residues: CAISGQQDQPQHF. The rearrangement joins TRBV10-3 to TRBJ1-5; no definite D call. Per the germline V gene, CDR1 is ENHRY and CDR2 is SYGVKD. Trimming removed 4 bases from V and 5 bases from J, with 9 bases in between. CDR3 length: 13 residues.